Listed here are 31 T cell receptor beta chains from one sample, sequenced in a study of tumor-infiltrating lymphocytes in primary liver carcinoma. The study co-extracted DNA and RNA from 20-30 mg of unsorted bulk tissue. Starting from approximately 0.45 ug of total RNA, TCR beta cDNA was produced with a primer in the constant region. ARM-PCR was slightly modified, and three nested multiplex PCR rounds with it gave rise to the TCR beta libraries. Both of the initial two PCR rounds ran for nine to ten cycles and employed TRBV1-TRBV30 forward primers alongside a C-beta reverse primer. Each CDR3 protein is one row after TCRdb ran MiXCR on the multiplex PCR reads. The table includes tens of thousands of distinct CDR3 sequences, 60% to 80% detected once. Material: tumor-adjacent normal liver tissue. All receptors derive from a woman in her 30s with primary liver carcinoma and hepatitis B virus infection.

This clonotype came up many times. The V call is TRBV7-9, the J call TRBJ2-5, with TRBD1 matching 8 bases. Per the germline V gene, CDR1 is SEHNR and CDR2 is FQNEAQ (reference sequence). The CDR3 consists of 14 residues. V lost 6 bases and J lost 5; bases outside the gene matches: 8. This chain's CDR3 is CASRGQVWEETQYF. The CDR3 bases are TGTGCCAGCAGGGGACAGGTCTGGGAGGAGACCCAGTACTTC.

The CDR3 reads CASSLGYRSNTEAFF. The CDR3 DNA reads TGTGCCAGCAGCTTAGGGTACAGGTCGAACACTGAAGCTTTCTTT. The chain joins TRBV7-9 to TRBJ1-1; D is possibly TRBD1 (5 bases). The germline V gene encodes CDR1 SEHNR and CDR2 FQNEAQ (reference sequence). V lost 1 base to trimming and J lost 1 base, with 10 bases between them. This CDR3 region has 15 residues.

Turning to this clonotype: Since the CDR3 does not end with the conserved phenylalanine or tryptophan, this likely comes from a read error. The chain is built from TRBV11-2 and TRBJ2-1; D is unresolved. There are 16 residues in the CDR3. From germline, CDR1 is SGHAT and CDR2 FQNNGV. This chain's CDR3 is CASSFQCYSSYNEQFS. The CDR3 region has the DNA TGTGCCAGCAGCTTTCAGTGCTACTCCTCCTATAATGAGCAGTTCTCC.

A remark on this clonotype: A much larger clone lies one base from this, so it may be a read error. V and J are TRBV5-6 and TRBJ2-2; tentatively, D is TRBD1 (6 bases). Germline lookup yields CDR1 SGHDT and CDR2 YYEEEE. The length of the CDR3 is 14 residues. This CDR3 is CASCDRMNAGELFF. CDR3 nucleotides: TGTGCCAGCTGCGACAGGATGAACGCCGGGGAGCTGTTTTTT.

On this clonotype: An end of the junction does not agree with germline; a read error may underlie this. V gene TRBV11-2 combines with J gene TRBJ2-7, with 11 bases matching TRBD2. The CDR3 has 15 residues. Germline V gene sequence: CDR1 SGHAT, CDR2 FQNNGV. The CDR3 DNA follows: TGTACCAGCAGCTTATCAGGGACTAGCGGCCTCTTGGTGTTCTTC. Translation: CTSSLSGTSGLLVFF.

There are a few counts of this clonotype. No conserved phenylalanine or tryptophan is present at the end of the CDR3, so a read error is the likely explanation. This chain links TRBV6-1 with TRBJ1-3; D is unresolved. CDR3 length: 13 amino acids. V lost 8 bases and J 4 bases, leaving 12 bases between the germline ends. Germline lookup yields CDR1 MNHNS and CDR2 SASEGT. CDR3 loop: CASFTSTGNTIYS. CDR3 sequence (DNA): TGTGCCAGCTTTACTTCTACCGGAAACACCATATATTCT.

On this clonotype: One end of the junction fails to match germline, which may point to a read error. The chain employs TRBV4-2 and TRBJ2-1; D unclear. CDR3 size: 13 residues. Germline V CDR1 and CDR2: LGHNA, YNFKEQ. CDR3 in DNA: TGTGCCAGCAGTCAAGAGAAGAGCAATGGGCAGTTCTTC. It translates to CASSQEKSNGQFF.

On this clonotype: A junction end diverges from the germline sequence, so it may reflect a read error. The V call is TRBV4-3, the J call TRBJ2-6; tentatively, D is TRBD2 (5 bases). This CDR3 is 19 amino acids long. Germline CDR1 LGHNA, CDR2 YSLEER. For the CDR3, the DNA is TGCGCCGGCAGCCAAGAGGGTAGCGAGATAGGCCCTGGGGCCAACGTCCTGACTTTC. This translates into CAGSQEGSEIGPGANVLTF.

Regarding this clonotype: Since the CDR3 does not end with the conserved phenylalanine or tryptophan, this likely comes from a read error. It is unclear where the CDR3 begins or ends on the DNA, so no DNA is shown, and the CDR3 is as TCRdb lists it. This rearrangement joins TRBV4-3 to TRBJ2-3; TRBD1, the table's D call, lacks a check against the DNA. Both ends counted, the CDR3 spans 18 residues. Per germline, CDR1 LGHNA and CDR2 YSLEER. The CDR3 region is CASSQSVWLSDPDDTHYI.

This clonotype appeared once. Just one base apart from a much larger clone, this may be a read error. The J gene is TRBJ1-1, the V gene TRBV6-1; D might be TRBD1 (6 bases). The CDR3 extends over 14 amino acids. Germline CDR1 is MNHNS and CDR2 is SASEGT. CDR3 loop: CASSPIWGGTETFF. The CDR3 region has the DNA TGTGCCAGCAGTCCCATTTGGGGGGGCACTGAAACTTTCTTT.

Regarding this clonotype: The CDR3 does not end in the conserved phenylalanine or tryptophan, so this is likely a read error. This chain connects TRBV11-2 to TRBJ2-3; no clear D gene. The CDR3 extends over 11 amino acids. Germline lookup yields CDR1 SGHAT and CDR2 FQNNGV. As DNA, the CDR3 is TGTTCCAGCAGCTACACTGGTACGCAGTATCTT. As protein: CSSSYTGTQYL.

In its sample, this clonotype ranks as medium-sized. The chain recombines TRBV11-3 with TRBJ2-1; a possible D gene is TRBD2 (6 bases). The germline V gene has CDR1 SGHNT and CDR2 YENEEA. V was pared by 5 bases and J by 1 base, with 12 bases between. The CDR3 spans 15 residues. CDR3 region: CASSGGLPSYNEQFF. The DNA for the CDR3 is TGTGCCAGCAGCGGGGGACTCCCTTCCTACAATGAGCAGTTCTTC.

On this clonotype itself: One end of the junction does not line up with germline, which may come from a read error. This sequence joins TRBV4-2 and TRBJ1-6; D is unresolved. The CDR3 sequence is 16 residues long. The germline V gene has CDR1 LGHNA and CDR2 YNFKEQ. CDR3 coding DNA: TGTGCCAACAGCCATGGAGAGCAAACCTTAGGTTCACCCCTCCACTTT. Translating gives CANSHGEQTLGSPLHF.

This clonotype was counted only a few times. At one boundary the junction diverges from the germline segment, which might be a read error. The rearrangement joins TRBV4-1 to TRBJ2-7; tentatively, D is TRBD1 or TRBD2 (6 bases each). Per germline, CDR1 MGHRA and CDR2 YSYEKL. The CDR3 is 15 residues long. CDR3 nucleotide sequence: TGCGTCAGCAGCCAGGGGAGAGGAGGGAGAGGCGAGCAGTACTTC. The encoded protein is CVSSQGRGGRGEQYF.

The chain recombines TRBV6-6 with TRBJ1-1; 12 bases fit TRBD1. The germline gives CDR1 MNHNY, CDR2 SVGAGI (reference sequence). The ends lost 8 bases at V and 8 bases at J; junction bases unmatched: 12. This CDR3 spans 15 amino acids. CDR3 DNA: TGTGCCAGCGGTAATCCGGGACAGGGGGCGGTCGAAGCTTTCTTT. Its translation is CASGNPGQGAVEAFF.

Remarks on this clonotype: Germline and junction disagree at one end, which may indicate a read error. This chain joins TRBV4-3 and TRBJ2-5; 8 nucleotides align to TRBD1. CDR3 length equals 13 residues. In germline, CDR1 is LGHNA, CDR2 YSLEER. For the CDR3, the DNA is TGCGCCAACAGCCAAGAGAGGACAGGGACCCATTACTTC. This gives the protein CANSQERTGTHYF.

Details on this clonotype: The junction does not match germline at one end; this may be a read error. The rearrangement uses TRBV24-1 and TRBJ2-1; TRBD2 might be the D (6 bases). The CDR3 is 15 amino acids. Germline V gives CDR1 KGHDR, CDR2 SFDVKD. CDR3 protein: CATSVVLEGYNEQFF. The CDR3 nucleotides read TGTGCCACTAGTGTAGTGCTGGAGGGCTACAATGAGCAGTTCTTC.

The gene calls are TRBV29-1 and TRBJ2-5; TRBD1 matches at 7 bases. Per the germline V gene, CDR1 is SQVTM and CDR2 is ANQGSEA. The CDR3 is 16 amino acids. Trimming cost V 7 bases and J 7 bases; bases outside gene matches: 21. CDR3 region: CSATGKMGSAVGTQYF. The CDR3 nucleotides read TGCAGCGCGACAGGGAAGATGGGTTCTGCGGTGGGGACCCAGTACTTC.

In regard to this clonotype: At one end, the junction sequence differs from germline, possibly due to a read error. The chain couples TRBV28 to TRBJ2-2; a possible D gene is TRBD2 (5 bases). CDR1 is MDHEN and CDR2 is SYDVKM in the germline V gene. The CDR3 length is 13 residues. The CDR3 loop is CASSLSGTGELLF. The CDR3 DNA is TGTGCCAGCAGTTTAAGCGGCACCGGGGAGCTGCTATTT.

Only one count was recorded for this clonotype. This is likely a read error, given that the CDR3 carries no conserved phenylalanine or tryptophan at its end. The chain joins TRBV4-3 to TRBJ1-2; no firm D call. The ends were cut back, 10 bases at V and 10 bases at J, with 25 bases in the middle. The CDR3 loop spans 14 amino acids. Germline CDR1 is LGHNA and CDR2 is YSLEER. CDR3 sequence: CAKSQVIGVSDYTV. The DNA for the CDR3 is TGCGCCAAAAGCCAAGTGATCGGAGTTTCTGACTACACCGTC.

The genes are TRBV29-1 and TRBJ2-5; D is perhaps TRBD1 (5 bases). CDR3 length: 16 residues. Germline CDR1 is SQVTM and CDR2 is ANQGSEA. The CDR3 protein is CIVEASRLGVQETQYF. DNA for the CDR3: TGCATTGTTGAGGCCTCCCGGTTAGGGGTCCAAGAGACCCAGTACTTC.

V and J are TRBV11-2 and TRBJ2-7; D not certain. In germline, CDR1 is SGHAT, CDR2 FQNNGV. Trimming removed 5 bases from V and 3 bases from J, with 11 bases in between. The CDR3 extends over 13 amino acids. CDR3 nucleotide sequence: TGTGCCAGCAGCCTTACCCAGGACTACGAGCAGTACTTC. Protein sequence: CASSLTQDYEQYF.

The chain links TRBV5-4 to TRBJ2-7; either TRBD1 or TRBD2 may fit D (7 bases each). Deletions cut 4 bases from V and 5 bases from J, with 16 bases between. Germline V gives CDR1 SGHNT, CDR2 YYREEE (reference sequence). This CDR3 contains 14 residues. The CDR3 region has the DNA TGTGCCAGCAGCCCATACCAGGGGGGGCACGAGCAGTACTTC. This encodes CASSPYQGGHEQYF.

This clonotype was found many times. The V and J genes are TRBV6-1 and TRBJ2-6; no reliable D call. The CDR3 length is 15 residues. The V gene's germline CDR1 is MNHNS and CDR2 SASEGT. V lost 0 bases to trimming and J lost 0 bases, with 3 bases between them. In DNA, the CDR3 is TGTGCCAGCAGTGAAGCTAGCTCTGGGGCCAACGTCCTGACTTTC. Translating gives CASSEASSGANVLTF.

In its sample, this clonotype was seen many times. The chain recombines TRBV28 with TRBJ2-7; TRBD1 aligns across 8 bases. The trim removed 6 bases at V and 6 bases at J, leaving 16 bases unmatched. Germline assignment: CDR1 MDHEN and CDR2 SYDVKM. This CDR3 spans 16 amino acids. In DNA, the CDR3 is TGTGCCAGCAGCCTAACCGGACAGGGAACTCGGGGCGAGCAGTACTTC. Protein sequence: CASSLTGQGTRGEQYF.

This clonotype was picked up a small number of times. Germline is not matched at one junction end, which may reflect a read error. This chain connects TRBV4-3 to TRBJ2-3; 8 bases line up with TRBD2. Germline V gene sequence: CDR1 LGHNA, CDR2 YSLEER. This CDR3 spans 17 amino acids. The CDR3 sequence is CASSPLLSGGGTDTQYF. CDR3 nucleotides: TGTGCCAGCAGCCCTCTCTTATCGGGAGGGGGTACAGATACGCAGTATTTT.

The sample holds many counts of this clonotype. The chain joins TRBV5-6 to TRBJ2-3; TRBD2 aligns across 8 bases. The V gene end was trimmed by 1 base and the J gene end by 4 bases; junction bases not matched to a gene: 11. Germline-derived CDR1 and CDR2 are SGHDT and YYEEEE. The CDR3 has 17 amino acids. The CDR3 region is CASSLPLAGRIADTQYF. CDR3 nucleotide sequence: TGTGCCAGCAGCTTGCCTTTAGCGGGGAGGATAGCAGATACGCAGTATTTT.

Here the CDR3 DNA reads TGTGCCAGCAGTTCCCGTAAGGGTGGAGGCCAGTTCCAGCATTTT. This gives the protein CASSSRKGGGQFQHF. J is TRBJ1-5 and V is TRBV12-3 or TRBV12-4, with D unclear. With 4 bases removed from V and 12 bases from J, the gap between germline ends came to 22 bases. The CDR3 totals 15 residues.

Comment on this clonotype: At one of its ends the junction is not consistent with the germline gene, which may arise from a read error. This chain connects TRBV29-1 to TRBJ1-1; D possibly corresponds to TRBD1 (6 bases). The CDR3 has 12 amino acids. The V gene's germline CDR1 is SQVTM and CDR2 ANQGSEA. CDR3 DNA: TGCAGCGTAGGACAGATGAACACTGAAGTTATCTTT. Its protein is CSVGQMNTEVIF.

The CDR3 nucleotides read TGTGCCATCAGTGACGAGGGGGCGACCTACAATGAGCAGTTCTTC. It encodes CAISDEGATYNEQFF. The gene calls are TRBV10-3 and TRBJ2-1, with 7 bases aligning to TRBD1. The trim removed 3 bases at V and 2 bases at J, leaving 4 bases unmatched. Germline CDR1 reads ENHRY; CDR2 reads SYGVKD. CDR3 length: 15 amino acids.

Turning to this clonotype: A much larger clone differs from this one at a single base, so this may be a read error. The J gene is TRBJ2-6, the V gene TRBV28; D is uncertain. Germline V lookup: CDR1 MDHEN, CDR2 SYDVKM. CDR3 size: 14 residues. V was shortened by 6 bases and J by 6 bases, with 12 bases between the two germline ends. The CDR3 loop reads CASRSTSEANVLTF. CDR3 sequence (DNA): TGTGCCAGCAGGTCGACCTCCGAGGCCAACGTCCTGACTTTC.